One sample yielded the 17 T cell receptor beta chains listed below, sequenced in a study of T-cell reconstitution after alpha-beta-depleted transplantation in children. Unique molecular identifiers were built into the TCRbeta library. Each CDR3 protein is one row after TCRdb ran MiXCR on the PCR reads. The sample has around 300,000 distinct CDR3 sequences, over 20% seen once. The material sequenced was PBMCs, mostly from graft donor cells, taken 180 days after TCRalphabeta/CD19-depleted stem cell transplant. All receptors derive from a male patient between 10 and 17 years old who had a stem cell transplant for acute lymphoblastic leukemia, so the T cells may come from the graft donor.

The chain employs TRBV20-1 and TRBJ1-5, with 7 bases fitting TRBD1. Germline V gene sequence: CDR1 DFQATT, CDR2 SNEGSKA (reference sequence). V gave up 5 bases and J gave up 2 bases; unmatched junction bases: 6. The CDR3 runs 14 residues. This CDR3 reads CSAESGTGNQPQHF. In DNA form, the CDR3 reads TGCAGTGCTGAATCCGGGACAGGCAATCAGCCCCAGCATTTT.

The gene calls are TRBV7-2 and TRBJ1-5, with no clear D. CDR1 SGHTA and CDR2 FQGNSA come from the germline V gene. The CDR3 sequence is 13 residues long. Trimming took off 4 bases at V and 5 bases at J, with 9 bases between the two ends. The CDR3 loop reads CASSSPPYQPQHF. The DNA of the CDR3 is TGTGCCAGCAGCTCCCCTCCCTATCAGCCCCAGCATTTT. The whole variable domain, filled in from reference TRBV7-2 and TRBJ1-5, reads GAGVSQSPSNKVTEKGKDVELRCDPISGHTALYWYRQSLGQGLEFLIYFQGNSAPDKSGLPSDRFSAERTGGSVSTLTIQRTQQEDSAVYLCASSSPPYQPQHFGDGTRLSIL.

This chain links TRBV7-9 with TRBJ1-6; D ambiguous. Trimming left V 1 base short and J 9 bases short, with 7 bases between. This CDR3 contains 13 residues. The germline CDR1 and CDR2 sequences are SEHNR and FQNEAQ (reference sequence). The CDR3 nucleotides are TGTGCCAGCAGCTTAGAAGTCCCTTCACCCCTCCACTTT. Translation gives CASSLEVPSPLHF.

In its sample, this clonotype was seen a few times. The chain links TRBV14 to TRBJ2-1; 12 positions agree with TRBD2. With V trimmed by 5 bases and J by 7 bases, 6 bases remained unmatched. CDR3 length: 15 residues. Germline CDR1 reads SGHDN; CDR2 reads FVKESK. The CDR3 bases are TGTGCCAGCAGCGGGAAAGGACTAGCGGGAAATGAGCAGTTCTTC. This codes for CASSGKGLAGNEQFF.

The rearrangement links TRBV7-9 to TRBJ2-1; either TRBD1 or TRBD2 may fit D (6 bases each). The V gene lost 7 bases and the J gene lost 0 bases, with 16 bases spanning the gap. This CDR3 spans 16 amino acids. Germline CDR1 and CDR2: SEHNR and FQNEAQ (reference sequence). The CDR3 protein is CASTQGGLYSYNEQFF. Here the CDR3 DNA reads TGTGCCAGCACCCAAGGGGGGTTATACTCCTACAATGAGCAGTTCTTC.

V gene TRBV5-1 combines with J gene TRBJ2-7, with 7 bases lining up with TRBD2. V shed 0 bases and J 2 bases; nucleotides not matched to a gene: 8. Germline assignment: CDR1 SGHRS and CDR2 YFSETQ. The CDR3 contains 16 residues. CDR3 coding DNA: TGCGCCAGCAGCTTGGCCCTGGGGAGGGTTGCCTACGAGCAGTACTTC. Its protein product is CASSLALGRVAYEQYF.

This chain links TRBV3-1 with TRBJ2-3; tentative D call: TRBD2 (6 bases). CDR3 length equals 15 residues. Germline V CDR1 and CDR2: LGHDT, YNNKEL (reference sequence). V lost 4 bases to trimming and J lost 4 bases, with 15 bases between them. CDR3 loop: CASSRDSQAADTQYF. CDR3 in DNA: TGTGCCAGCAGCCGGGACTCCCAAGCGGCAGATACGCAGTATTTT.

The CDR3 nucleotides read TGTGCCAGCAGCCAACAACCTAGATTTGGCACCGGGGAGCTGTTTTTT. Protein: CASSQQPRFGTGELFF. The chain has TRBV13 and TRBJ2-2; D is uncertain. This CDR3 is built from 16 residues. Germline assignment: CDR1 PRHDT and CDR2 FYEKMQ (reference sequence). Deletions cut 5 bases from V and 4 bases from J, with 17 bases between.

The genes are TRBV5-1 and TRBJ1-1; no reliable D call. Trimming removed 0 bases from V and 6 bases from J, with 9 bases in between. This CDR3 comprises 13 residues. Germline-derived CDR1 and CDR2 are SGHRS and YFSETQ. The DNA for the CDR3 is TGCGCCAGCAGCTTGGAAGGGCCCCCTGAAGCTTTCTTT. Translation gives CASSLEGPPEAFF. The full variable domain, with the rest looked up from reference TRBV5-1 and TRBJ1-1, is KAGVTQTPRYLIKTRGQQVTLSCSPISGHRSVSWYQQTPGQGLQFLFEYFSETQRNKGNFPGRFSGRQFSNSRSEMNVSTLELGDSALYLCASSLEGPPEAFFGQGTRLTVV.

The chain links TRBV5-1 to TRBJ2-3; D assignment may be TRBD1 or TRBD2 (5 bases each). V was trimmed by 2 bases and J by 10 bases, leaving 26 bases between them. The length of the CDR3 is 17 residues. Germline V lookup: CDR1 SGHRS, CDR2 YFSETQ. CDR3 residues: CASSLGEGRQFLRAQYF. The DNA of the CDR3 is TGCGCCAGCAGCTTAGGAGAGGGGCGACAGTTTTTGAGGGCGCAGTATTTT.

This chain links TRBV13 with TRBJ2-1; the match to TRBD1 covers 7 bases. The CDR3 covers 15 residues. Germline-derived CDR1 and CDR2 are PRHDT and FYEKMQ (reference sequence). V lost 1 base and J lost 5; bases outside the gene matches: 5. CDR3 in amino acids: CASSLEGTANNEQFF. The CDR3 coding sequence is TGTGCCAGCAGCTTAGAGGGGACAGCCAACAATGAGCAGTTCTTC.

This clonotype was recorded a few times. The chain recombines TRBV2 with TRBJ2-3; the match to TRBD2 covers 7 bases. The V gene's germline CDR1 is SNHLY and CDR2 FYNNEI. The CDR3 length is 15 residues. The junction had 5 bases not matched to a gene; V was cut back by 2 bases and J by 3 bases. DNA of the CDR3: TGTGCCAGCAGTGAAAGGCGGGAGTCTACAGATACGCAGTATTTT. This codes for CASSERRESTDTQYF.

The chain recombines TRBV18 with TRBJ2-1; 12 nucleotides match TRBD2. There are 18 residues in the CDR3. Germline lookup yields CDR1 KGHSH and CDR2 LQKENI. The V gene end was trimmed by 0 bases and the J gene end by 5 bases; junction bases not matched to a gene: 8. In DNA, the CDR3 is TGTGCCAGCTCACCACCGTCACTAGCGGGAGGTAGGCACAATGAGCAGTTCTTC. Translated: CASSPPSLAGGRHNEQFF.

Only one count was recorded for this clonotype. The chain uses TRBV20-1 and TRBJ2-1, with 13 bases identical to TRBD2. Germline CDR1 DFQATT, CDR2 SNEGSKA (reference sequence). The CDR3 extends over 18 amino acids. V shed 5 bases, J shed 5 bases, and the junction held 15 bases outside the gene matches. CDR3 sequence reads: CSAHPGLAGVGVNNEQFF. CDR3 coding DNA: TGCAGTGCTCACCCCGGACTAGCGGGAGTGGGGGTGAACAATGAGCAGTTCTTC.

The chain links TRBV25-1 to TRBJ1-2, with 7 bases that match TRBD1. Trimming at V came to 4 bases and at J to 0 bases, leaving 5 bases not matched to a gene. The CDR3 length is 15 residues. Per germline, CDR1 MGHDK and CDR2 SYGVNS. The CDR3 DNA sequence: TGTGCCAGCAGTGTTACAGGGGCTACTAACTATGGCTACACCTTC. Encoded protein: CASSVTGATNYGYTF.

The chain recombines TRBV5-1 with TRBJ1-4; 8 bases line up with TRBD1. There are 14 residues in the CDR3. The V and J ends lost 4 bases and 8 bases, in that order; junction bases with no gene match: 7. Germline V lookup: CDR1 SGHRS, CDR2 YFSETQ. The CDR3 here is CASSADRVGEKLFF. The CDR3 DNA sequence: TGCGCCAGCAGCGCGGACAGGGTTGGCGAAAAACTGTTTTTT.

The chain combines TRBV4-1 with TRBJ2-1; unclear D gene. Trimming took 4 bases from V and 0 from J, leaving 13 bases between them. Germline lookup yields CDR1 MGHRA and CDR2 YSYEKL. The CDR3 loop spans 16 amino acids. This chain's CDR3 is CASSPRGVLSYNEQFF. CDR3 DNA: TGCGCCAGCAGCCCCCGTGGGGTTCTCTCCTACAATGAGCAGTTCTTC.